Listed here are 24 T cell receptor beta chains from one sample, sequenced in a study of chemoradiotherapy in HPV16-positive cancers. Some clones are missing from TCRdb's copy, which holds only in-frame ones; the method was immunoSEQ multiplex PCR. The top ten clones hold more than 2% of a sample with some 7,000 clones, about nine tenths of them seen once. Sequences were derived from tumor tissue, sampled from a patient who underwent chemoradiotherapy. The receptors derive from a human donor with HPV-associated anogenital cancer.

The genes are TRBV4-1 and TRBJ2-5; no reliable D call. Germline-derived CDR1 and CDR2 are MGHRA and YSYEKL. The V gene lost 6 bases and the J gene lost 3 bases, with 17 bases spanning the gap. The CDR3 is 15 amino acids. This CDR3 is CASRKALGKEETQYF. The CDR3 DNA follows: TGCGCCAGCAGAAAGGCTCTGGGAAAGGAAGAGACCCAGTACTTC.

The chain couples TRBV19 to TRBJ1-3, with D possibly TRBD1 on 5 matching bases. The germline V gene encodes CDR1 LNHDA and CDR2 SQIVND (reference sequence). This CDR3 is 18 amino acids long. The germline V and J ends were trimmed by 5 bases and 0 bases, with 20 bases remaining between them. The CDR3 is CASSPGTASRPSGNTIYF. The CDR3 DNA is TGTGCCAGTAGTCCCGGGACGGCATCGAGACCCTCTGGAAACACCATATATTTT. The whole variable domain, remainder taken from reference TRBV19 and TRBJ1-3, is DGGITQSPKYLFRKEGQNVTLSCEQNLNHDAMYWYRQDPGQGLRLIYYSQIVNDFQKGDIAEGYSVSREKKESFPLTVTSAQKNPTAFYLCASSPGTASRPSGNTIYFGEGSWLTVV.

V gene TRBV10-2 combines with J gene TRBJ1-1; D might be TRBD1 (5 bases). Germline assignment: CDR1 WSHSY and CDR2 SAAADI. This CDR3 has 14 amino acids. V shed 3 bases and J shed 0 bases, with 8 bases lying between them. The chain's CDR3 is CASSEQAMNTEAFF. CDR3 coding DNA: TGCGCCAGCAGTGAACAGGCGATGAACACTGAAGCTTTCTTT.

This clone has only one observation. The rearrangement links TRBV7-9 to TRBJ2-3; D perhaps matches TRBD1 (6 bases). In germline, CDR1 is SEHNR, CDR2 FQNEAQ (reference sequence). Trimming removed 0 bases at V and 5 bases at J, with 9 bases between. The length of the CDR3 is 14 residues. CDR3 sequence: CASSLAQGRDTQYF. DNA of the CDR3: TGTGCCAGCAGCTTAGCCCAGGGGCGAGATACGCAGTATTTT.

V usage is TRBV4-2 and J usage is TRBJ2-1; no firm D call. The ends were cut back, 0 bases at V and 9 bases at J, with 12 bases in the middle. Looked up from germline, CDR1 is LGHNA and CDR2 is YNFKEQ. The CDR3 runs 14 residues. The CDR3 protein is CASSQDHGRSEQFF. The CDR3 DNA reads as TGTGCCAGCAGCCAAGATCACGGCCGAAGTGAGCAGTTCTTC.

This clone was detected once. V usage is TRBV6-1 and J usage is TRBJ1-5, with D maybe TRBD1 (6 bases). The CDR3 is 14 amino acids. V lost 4 bases and J lost 2, with 9 bases in between. The V gene's germline CDR1 is MNHNS and CDR2 SASEGT. The CDR3 region is CASSVSGGNQPQHF. The DNA of the CDR3 is TGTGCCAGCAGTGTTTCAGGGGGCAATCAGCCCCAGCATTTT.

The chain joins TRBV18 to TRBJ1-1; maybe TRBD1 (5 bases). The ends were cut back, 3 bases at V and 8 bases at J, with 13 bases in the middle. CDR1 is KGHSH, CDR2 LQKENI, per germline. The CDR3 contains 13 residues. The CDR3 sequence: CASSPTRGEEAFF. DNA of the CDR3: TGTGCCAGCTCACCGACCCGAGGGGAAGAAGCTTTCTTT.

V gene TRBV5-1 combines with J gene TRBJ2-7; a possible D gene is TRBD1 (6 bases). Germline V CDR1 and CDR2: SGHRS, YFSETQ. The CDR3 spans 15 residues. V gave up 3 bases and J gave up 4 bases, with 17 bases separating them. The CDR3 spells CASSSGAGDMYEQYF. CDR3 bases: TGCGCCAGCAGCTCCGGGGCAGGGGATATGTACGAGCAGTACTTC.

V usage is TRBV12-5 and J usage is TRBJ1-2; TRBD1 matches at 9 bases. The CDR3 is 14 residues long. V shed 3 bases, J shed 3 bases, and the junction held 2 bases outside the gene matches. Germline V gene data show CDR1 as LGHNT and CDR2 as FRNRAP. Here the CDR3 DNA reads TGTGCTAGTGGTTTACAGGGGGCTGACTATGGCTACACCTTC. It codes for CASGLQGADYGYTF.

The J gene is TRBJ2-7, the V gene TRBV18; TRBD1 is a possible D gene (6 bases). The CDR3 is 14 amino acids. The germline gives CDR1 KGHSH, CDR2 LQKENI. Trimming left V 0 bases short and J 4 bases short, with 10 bases between. CDR3 loop: CASSPPRGTYEQYF. CDR3 nucleotide sequence: TGTGCCAGCTCACCACCCAGGGGAACATACGAGCAGTACTTC. The whole variable domain, filled in from reference TRBV18 and TRBJ2-7, reads NAGVMQNPRHLVRRRGQEARLRCSPMKGHSHVYWYRQLPEEGLKFMVYLQKENIIDESGMPKERFSAEFPKEGPSILRIQQVVRGDSAAYFCASSPPRGTYEQYFGPGTRLTVT.

The V gene is TRBV28, the J gene TRBJ2-5, with D uncertain. CDR1 is MDHEN and CDR2 is SYDVKM in the germline V gene. Deletions cut 2 bases from V and 10 bases from J, with 8 bases between. CDR3 length equals 11 residues. As DNA, the CDR3 is TGTGCCAGCAGTTTAGAGGTAAACCAGTACTTC. Translating gives CASSLEVNQYF. Based on the CDR3 plus reference TRBV28 and TRBJ2-5, the full variable domain is DVKVTQSSRYLVKRTGEKVFLECVQDMDHENMFWYRQDPGLGLRLIYFSYDVKMKEKGDIPEGYSVSREKKERFSLILESASTNQTSMYLCASSLEVNQYFGPGTRLLVL.

This chain uses TRBV6-5 with TRBJ2-1; TRBD2 matches 7 bases. Per the germline V gene, CDR1 is MNHEY and CDR2 is SVGAGI. The CDR3 is made up of 16 amino acids. V trimming: 4 bases; J trimming: 1 base; junction bases outside the gene matches: 7. DNA of the CDR3: TGTGCCAGCAGTTGGCGAGGCGGGGGATCCTACAATGAGCAGTTCTTC. Translation: CASSWRGGGSYNEQFF.

The chain uses TRBV30 and TRBJ1-4; perhaps TRBD1 as D (6 bases). CDR1 GTSNPN and CDR2 SVGIG come from the germline V gene (reference sequence). Between the trimmed V and J ends, which lost 3 bases and 2 bases, there was a span of 7 bases. The CDR3 sequence is 13 residues long. The DNA of the CDR3 is TGTGCCTGGAGGGGGGCGACTAATGAAAAACTGTTTTTT. It codes for CAWRGATNEKLFF. Together with reference TRBV30 and TRBJ1-4, the CDR3 gives the full variable domain: SQTIHQWPATLVQPVGSPLSLECTVEGTSNPNLYWYRQAAGRGLQLLFYSVGIGQISSEVPQNLSASRPQDRQFILSSKKLLLSDSGFYLCAWRGATNEKLFFGSGTQLSVL.

The chain carries TRBV2 and TRBJ2-2; D not resolved. The CDR3 spans 13 residues. Trimming stripped 4 bases from V and 5 bases from J, with 8 bases between. Germline CDR1 is SNHLY and CDR2 is FYNNEI. The DNA of the CDR3 is TGTGCCAGCAGTGTCCTAAGGACCGGGGAGCTGTTTTTT. Amino acids: CASSVLRTGELFF.

The chain uses TRBV7-9 and TRBJ2-7; 7 nucleotides match TRBD2. The CDR3 loop spans 14 amino acids. Germline V CDR1 and CDR2: SEHNR, FQNEAQ (reference sequence). V lost 2 bases, J lost 3 bases, and 4 bases stayed unmatched. The CDR3 DNA reads TGTGCCAGCAGCTTATCAGCGGGGAGCTACGAGCAGTACTTC. This encodes CASSLSAGSYEQYF.

The genes are TRBV2 and TRBJ2-1, with a tentative D call TRBD1 (5 bases). The germline gives CDR1 SNHLY, CDR2 FYNNEI. With 0 bases removed from V and 9 bases from J, the gap between germline ends came to 12 bases. The CDR3 runs 14 residues. CDR3 sequence reads: CASSEAVTAVEQFF. The CDR3, as DNA: TGTGCCAGCAGTGAAGCCGTGACAGCAGTTGAGCAGTTCTTC.

The chain is built from TRBV30 and TRBJ2-1; D gene uncertain. Per the germline V gene, CDR1 is GTSNPN and CDR2 is SVGIG (reference sequence). With 8 bases removed from V and 3 bases from J, the gap between germline ends came to 8 bases. The CDR3 is 11 amino acids. The CDR3 protein is CAGEFYNEQFF. The CDR3 nucleotides are TGTGCCGGGGAATTCTACAATGAGCAGTTCTTC.

V usage is TRBV21-1 and J usage is TRBJ2-7; TRBD1 is taken as the D call from the table, unchecked against the DNA. TRBV21-1 is a recognized pseudogene. The CDR3 runs 15 residues. The CDR3 sequence is CASTGRQGASYEQYF. CDR3 DNA sequence: TGTGCCAGCACCGGAAGACAGGGGGCCTCCTACGAGCAGTACTTC.

The gene calls are TRBV6-6 and TRBJ2-7; D is undetermined. Germline V gene lookup returns CDR1 MNHNY and CDR2 SVGAGI (reference sequence). V was clipped by 2 bases and J by 3 bases, with 8 bases between them. This CDR3 is built from 13 residues. CDR3 in DNA: TGTGCCAGCAGTTACCAGCTCGACTACGAGCAGTACTTC. Encoded protein: CASSYQLDYEQYF.

The V and J genes are TRBV4-2 and TRBJ2-1; 10 bases are shared with TRBD2. CDR1 and CDR2 from the germline V gene are LGHNA and YNFKEQ. The CDR3 runs to 19 residues. V trimming: 4 bases; J trimming: 1 base; junction bases outside the gene matches: 13. The CDR3 loop is CASSPRRGGAGGSYNEQFF. CDR3 sequence (DNA): TGTGCCAGCAGCCCCCGTAGGGGGGGAGCGGGAGGGTCCTACAATGAGCAGTTCTTC.

This sequence joins TRBV6-5 and TRBJ1-1; D is possibly TRBD1 (5 bases). Trimming left V 4 bases short and J 4 bases short, with 16 bases between. In germline, CDR1 is MNHEY, CDR2 SVGAGI. The CDR3 covers 15 residues. CDR3 loop: CASSWSGSPITEAFF. The CDR3, as DNA: TGTGCCAGCAGTTGGTCAGGGAGTCCGATCACTGAAGCTTTCTTT.

The chain is built from TRBV6-6 and TRBJ1-1; the D gene is possibly TRBD1 (5 bases). Trimming took off 0 bases at V and 7 bases at J, with 12 bases between the two ends. The CDR3 sequence is 14 residues long. The germline gives CDR1 MNHNY, CDR2 SVGAGI (reference sequence). CDR3 in amino acids: CASSYSRDRDEAFF. The CDR3 DNA is TGTGCCAGCAGTTACTCTAGGGACCGGGATGAAGCTTTCTTT.

V usage is TRBV30 and J usage is TRBJ1-1, with a possible D match to TRBD1 (5 bases). The CDR3 runs to 13 residues. With 3 bases removed from V and 6 bases from J, the gap between germline ends came to 14 bases. Germline V gene sequence: CDR1 GTSNPN, CDR2 SVGIG (reference sequence). CDR3 loop: CAWRGSGGAEAFF. The CDR3 coding sequence is TGTGCCTGGAGAGGCAGTGGGGGGGCTGAAGCTTTCTTT.

The chain employs TRBV27 and TRBJ2-2; D possibly corresponds to TRBD1 (5 bases). Germline CDR1 reads MNHEY; CDR2 reads SMNVEV (reference sequence). V gave up 7 bases and J gave up 2 bases, with 11 bases separating them. The CDR3 has 14 amino acids. CDR3 DNA sequence: TGTGCCAGCAAGAAGGGGCGAAACACCGGGGAGCTGTTTTTT. As protein: CASKKGRNTGELFF.